This entry lists 13 T cell receptor beta chains sequenced from one sample in a study of CD8 T cells in ankylosing spondylitis. A single record per CDR3 protein comes from TCRdb applying MiXCR to the 5' RACE reads. The top ten hold roughly an eighth of the sample, which has some 140,000 distinct CDR3 sequences, around 6.6% seen once. Sequencing was carried out using blood, either unsorted or a sorted T cell fraction (not recorded which). These TCRs come from a female donor with ankylosing spondylitis or in good health (not recorded which).

The table lists this clonotype with many counts. The genes are TRBV7-2 and TRBJ2-1; TRBD1 matches at 7 bases. Germline loops: CDR1 SGHTA, CDR2 FQGNSA. CDR3 length equals 16 residues. With 6 bases clipped from V and 3 bases from J, the junction kept 11 bases outside the gene matches. CDR3 amino acids: CASSPTSGTVYNEQFF. The DNA of the CDR3 is TGTGCCAGCAGTCCTACCTCCGGGACAGTCTACAATGAGCAGTTCTTC.

This clonotype showed up many times. The V and J genes are TRBV27 and TRBJ1-2; 10 bases align to TRBD1. V gave up 7 bases and J gave up 5 bases; unmatched junction bases: 10. This CDR3 has 15 residues. CDR1 is MNHEY, CDR2 SMNVEV, per germline (reference sequence). As DNA, the CDR3 is TGTGCCAGCACTGATCAGCCGGGACAGGGGTATGGCTACACCTTC. This translates into CASTDQPGQGYGYTF.

The chain couples TRBV21-1 to TRBJ1-5; the table calls TRBD1, which could not be checked here. TRBV21-1 is listed as a pseudogene. The CDR3 is 15 residues long. CDR3 loop: CASSKWDVDNQPQHF. For the CDR3, the DNA is TGTGCCAGCAGCAAATGGGACGTGGACAATCAGCCCCAGCATTTT.

In its sample, this clonotype was seen many times. The J gene is TRBJ1-2, the V gene TRBV7-9, with D hard to call. Germline V gene sequence: CDR1 SEHNR, CDR2 FQNEAQ (reference sequence). With 7 bases removed from V and 8 bases from J, the gap between germline ends came to 20 bases. CDR3 length: 14 amino acids. CDR3 nucleotide sequence: TGTGCCAGCACTCTAACCCAGGTCCCTGAGGGCTACACCTTC. Translation: CASTLTQVPEGYTF.

This clonotype was counted ten times or more. The rearrangement uses TRBV12-3 or TRBV12-4 and TRBJ1-2; D gene ambiguous. V lost 7 bases to trimming and J lost 3 bases, with 15 bases between them. The CDR3 is 14 residues long. The CDR3 bases are TGTGCCAGCACCCTTGCGGGGTGGGACTATGGCTACACCTTC. Translating it yields CASTLAGWDYGYTF.

This clonotype was recorded many times. This chain links TRBV25-1 with TRBJ1-2, with TRBD1 matching 9 bases. V was pared by 6 bases and J by 5 bases, with 4 bases of the junction left unmatched. Germline V gene lookup returns CDR1 MGHDK and CDR2 SYGVNS. This CDR3 comprises 13 residues. The CDR3 DNA follows: TGTGCCAGCAGCAAGGACAGGGGATATGGCTACACCTTC. It yields the protein CASSKDRGYGYTF.

In its sample, this clonotype was seen many times. This chain connects TRBV4-1 to TRBJ1-5; no firm D call. V lost 4 bases and J 4 bases, leaving 17 bases between the germline ends. This CDR3 has 16 residues. Germline CDR1 reads MGHRA; CDR2 reads YSYEKL. The CDR3 DNA reads as TGCGCCAGCAGCCCCGTCCGCGGGGAACGAAATCAGCCCCAGCATTTT. It encodes CASSPVRGERNQPQHF.

This clonotype was recorded at least ten times. Here the CDR3 reads CASSQGFGGASDEQFF. CDR3 DNA: TGTGCCAGCAGCCAGGGCTTCGGGGGGGCCTCTGATGAGCAGTTCTTC. V is TRBV3-1 and J is TRBJ2-1; 8 bases match TRBD2. CDR3 length: 16 residues. V trimming: 3 bases; J trimming: 8 bases; junction bases outside the gene matches: 12. CDR1 is LGHDT, CDR2 YNNKEL, per germline (reference sequence).

This clonotype occurred many times. The chain links TRBV5-4 to TRBJ1-6; D ambiguous. CDR3 length: 15 residues. CDR1 and CDR2 from the germline V gene are SGHNT and YYREEE (reference sequence). Trimming removed 7 bases at V and 8 bases at J, with 19 bases between. Here the CDR3 reads CASRSEASEYSPLHF. The CDR3 nucleotides read TGTGCCAGCCGAAGTGAGGCTTCGGAGTATTCACCCCTCCACTTT. Drawing the rest from reference TRBV5-4 and TRBJ1-6, the complete variable domain is ETGVTQSPTHLIKTRGQQVTLRCSSQSGHNTVSWYQQALGQGPQFIFQYYREEENGRGNFPPRFSGLQFPNYSSELNVNALELDDSALYLCASRSEASEYSPLHFGNGTRLTVT.

This clonotype appeared many times. This rearrangement joins TRBV6-1 to TRBJ2-3; 14 bases agree with TRBD2. V lost 5 bases and J lost 8; bases outside the gene matches: 9. From germline, CDR1 is MNHNS and CDR2 SASEGT. The CDR3 extends over 16 amino acids. The chain's CDR3 is CASSPGLAGGYSTQYF. The DNA of the CDR3 is TGTGCCAGCAGTCCCGGACTAGCGGGGGGTTATAGTACGCAGTATTTT.

Ten or more counts support this clonotype. The chain recombines TRBV5-1 with TRBJ2-7, with D unclear. The V end was cut by 0 bases, the J end by 3 bases, with 1 base between. The CDR3 covers 11 residues. The V gene's germline CDR1 is SGHRS and CDR2 YFSETQ. CDR3 region: CASSLDYEQYF. The CDR3 coding sequence is TGCGCCAGCAGCTTGGACTACGAGCAGTACTTC.

This clonotype was seen many times. The chain recombines TRBV7-3 with TRBJ2-1, with 7 bases that match TRBD1. This CDR3 is 16 amino acids long. Trimming at V came to 1 base and at J to 3 bases, leaving 6 bases not matched to a gene. Germline CDR1 reads SGHTA; CDR2 reads FQGTGA. The CDR3 DNA follows: TGTGCCAGCAGCTTAAGGTCCAGGGGGATCTACAATGAGCAGTTCTTC. Residues: CASSLRSRGIYNEQFF.

Many counts were recorded for this clonotype. The chain carries TRBV3-1 and TRBJ2-3; maybe TRBD2 (7 bases). CDR1 and CDR2 (germline): LGHDT, YNNKEL (reference sequence). The CDR3 has 17 residues. The ends were cut back, 0 bases at V and 6 bases at J, with 19 bases in the middle. The CDR3 here is CASSQEWGGASWDTQYF. CDR3 in DNA: TGTGCCAGCAGCCAAGAATGGGGGGGGGCCAGTTGGGATACGCAGTATTTT.